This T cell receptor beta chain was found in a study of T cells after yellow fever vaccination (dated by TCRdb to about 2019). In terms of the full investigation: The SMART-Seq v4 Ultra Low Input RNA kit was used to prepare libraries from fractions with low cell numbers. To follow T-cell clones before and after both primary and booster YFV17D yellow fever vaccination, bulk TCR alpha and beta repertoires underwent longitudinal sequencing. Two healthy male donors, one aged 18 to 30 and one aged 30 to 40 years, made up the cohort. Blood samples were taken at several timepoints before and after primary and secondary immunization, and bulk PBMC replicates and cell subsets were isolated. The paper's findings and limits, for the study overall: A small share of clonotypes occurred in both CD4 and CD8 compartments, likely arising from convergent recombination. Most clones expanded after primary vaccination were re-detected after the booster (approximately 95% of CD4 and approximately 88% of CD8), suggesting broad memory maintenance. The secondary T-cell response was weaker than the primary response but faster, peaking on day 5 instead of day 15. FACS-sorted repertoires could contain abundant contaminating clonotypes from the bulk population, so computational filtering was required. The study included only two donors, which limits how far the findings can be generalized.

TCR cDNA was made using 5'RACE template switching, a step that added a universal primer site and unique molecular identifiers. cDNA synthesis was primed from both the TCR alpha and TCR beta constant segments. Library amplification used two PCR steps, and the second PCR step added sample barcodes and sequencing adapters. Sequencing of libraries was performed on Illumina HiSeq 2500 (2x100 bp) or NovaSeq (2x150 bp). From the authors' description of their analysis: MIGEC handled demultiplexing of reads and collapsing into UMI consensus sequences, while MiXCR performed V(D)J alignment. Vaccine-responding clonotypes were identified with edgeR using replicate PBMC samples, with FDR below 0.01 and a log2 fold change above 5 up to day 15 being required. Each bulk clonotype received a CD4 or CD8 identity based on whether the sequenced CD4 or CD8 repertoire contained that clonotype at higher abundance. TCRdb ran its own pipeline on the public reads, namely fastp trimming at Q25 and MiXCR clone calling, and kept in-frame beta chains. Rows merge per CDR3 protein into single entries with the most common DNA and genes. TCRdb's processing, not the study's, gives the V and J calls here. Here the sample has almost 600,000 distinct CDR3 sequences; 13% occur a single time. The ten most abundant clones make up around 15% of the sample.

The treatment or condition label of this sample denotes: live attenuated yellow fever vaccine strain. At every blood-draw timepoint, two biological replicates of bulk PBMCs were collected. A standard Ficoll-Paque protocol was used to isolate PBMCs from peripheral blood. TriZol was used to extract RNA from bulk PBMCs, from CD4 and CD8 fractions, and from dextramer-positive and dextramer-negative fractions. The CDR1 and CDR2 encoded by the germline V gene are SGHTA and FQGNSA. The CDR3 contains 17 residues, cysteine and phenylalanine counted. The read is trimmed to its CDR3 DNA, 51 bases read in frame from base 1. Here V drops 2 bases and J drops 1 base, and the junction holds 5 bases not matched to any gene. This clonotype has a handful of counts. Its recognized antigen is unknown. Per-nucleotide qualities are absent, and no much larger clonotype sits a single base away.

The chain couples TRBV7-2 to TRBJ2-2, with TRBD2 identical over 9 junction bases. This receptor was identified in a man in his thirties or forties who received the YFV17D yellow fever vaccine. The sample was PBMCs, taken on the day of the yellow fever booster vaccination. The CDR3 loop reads CASSLQPSGVNTGELFF. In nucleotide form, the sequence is TGTGCCAGCAGCTTACAGCCTAGCGGGGTGAACACCGGGGAGCTGTTTTTT.